Below, 7 T cell receptor beta chains from the same sample are listed, as sequenced in a study of CXCR3-negative and CXCR3-positive naive CD8 T cells. Preparation of TRB cDNA libraries relied on 5' RACE carrying UMI labels. TCRdb derives one entry per CDR3 protein from the 5' RACE reads, leaving out DNA. The sample has about 90,000 distinct CDR3 sequences, and its top ten clones hold about 1%. Sequences were obtained from naive CXCR3- CD8+ T cells from blood. Subset indicated: CD45RO-CCR7+CD27+CD95- naive CD8+ T cells lacking CXCR3 (TNR3-). The source is a human donor in good health. Some clones in this sample may be carry-over from other donors' samples.

The chain joins TRBV12-3 or TRBV12-4 to TRBJ1-1; absent DNA, TCRdb's TRBD1 call cannot be checked. This CDR3 region has 16 residues. The CDR3 region is CASSLGPRQGASEAFF.

This sequence joins TRBV9 and TRBJ2-1; lacking DNA, the TRBD2 call made by TCRdb goes unchecked. The CDR3 sequence is 16 residues long. Germline CDR1 and CDR2: SGDLS and YYNGEE. This chain's CDR3 is CASSAPQERGDNEQFF.

This chain links TRBV7-8 with TRBJ2-7; TCRdb's D call, TRBD2, is unchecked because there is no DNA. Germline V gene sequence: CDR1 SGHVS, CDR2 FQNEAQ. This CDR3 region has 15 residues. This chain's CDR3 is CASSLGAGPANEQYF.

This rearrangement joins TRBV4-3 to TRBJ1-1; checking the TCRdb D call of TRBD1 is not possible without DNA. The CDR3 contains 15 residues. CDR1 LGHNA and CDR2 YSLEER come from the germline V gene. CDR3 region: CASSQAGQLNTEAFF.

CDR3: CASRTTGAYNEQFF. This chain connects TRBV12-3 or TRBV12-4 to TRBJ2-1; TCRdb indicates TRBD1, and absent DNA this call remains unverified. There are 14 residues in the CDR3.

V usage is TRBV7-2 and J usage is TRBJ2-4; the TRBD1 assignment by TCRdb is unverifiable without DNA. This CDR3 spans 15 amino acids. CDR1 is SGHTA, CDR2 FQGNSA, per germline. This chain's CDR3 is CASSSPGQPQNIPYF.

The CDR3 region is CASTPSPRGYGYTF. The J gene is TRBJ1-2, the V gene TRBV12-3 or TRBV12-4; TCRdb lists TRBD1, though no DNA is available to test this call. CDR3 length equals 14 residues.